This paragraph covers one T cell receptor beta chain sequence. Antigen specificity is unknown. The record originates from a study of T cells in Graves' hyperthyroidism and ophthalmopathy. Findings and limits, study-wide: The model predicted ophthalmopathy a median 6.5 months before onset.

Amplification of TCR beta CDR3 regions was performed using RNA transcripts as template. In the first-round RT-PCR of the TCR CDR3, the HTBI primer set was used. Each CDR3 protein is one row after TCRdb ran MiXCR on the multiplex PCR reads. The data show 700,000 to 850,000 distinct CDR3 sequences, just over 35% seen once. CDR3 length: 13 residues. The V and J ends lost 8 bases and 1 base respectively, with 14 bases between them. Germline V gene data show CDR1 as DFQATT and CDR2 as SNEGSKA (reference sequence). Patients showing uncontrolled infection, other autoimmune disease, pregnancy or lactation were ineligible. PBMCs came from roughly 10 ml fresh peripheral blood.

Sequences were obtained from blood. The V call is TRBV20-1, the J call TRBJ1-1, with D perhaps TRBD1 (5 bases). This receptor was identified in a woman aged 40 to 49 with Graves' hyperthyroidism. In DNA form, the CDR3 reads TGCAGTTACTATACAGGTCAGAACACTGAAGCTTTCTTT. Its protein product is CSYYTGQNTEAFF.